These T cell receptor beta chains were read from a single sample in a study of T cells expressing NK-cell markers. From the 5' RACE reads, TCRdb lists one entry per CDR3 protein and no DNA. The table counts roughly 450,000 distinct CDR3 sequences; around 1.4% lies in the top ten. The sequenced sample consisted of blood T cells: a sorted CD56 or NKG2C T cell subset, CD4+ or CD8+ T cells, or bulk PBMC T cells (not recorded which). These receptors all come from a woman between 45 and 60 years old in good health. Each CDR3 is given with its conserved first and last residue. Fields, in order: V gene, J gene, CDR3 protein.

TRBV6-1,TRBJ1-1,CASSEAGPAFF
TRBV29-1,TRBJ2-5,CSVGEVVSETQYF
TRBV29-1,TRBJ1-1,CSANIGTSREAFF
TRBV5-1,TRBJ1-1,CASSLEGRFNTEAFF
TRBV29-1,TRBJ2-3,CSVGGGEADTQYF
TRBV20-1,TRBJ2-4,CSARLPSGGKNIQYF
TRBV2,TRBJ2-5,CASSEVQGRQETQYF
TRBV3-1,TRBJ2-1,CASSQDQAGSYNEQFF
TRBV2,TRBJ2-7,CASSFLLAGPEQYF
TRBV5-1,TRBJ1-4,CASSPGDRENEKLFF
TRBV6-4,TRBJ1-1,CASSPRAGVNTEAFF
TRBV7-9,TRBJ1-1,CASSLAAGAGNTEAFF
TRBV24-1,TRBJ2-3,CATSDLRLAGADTQYF
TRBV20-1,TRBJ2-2,CSVARLAVAGTGELFF
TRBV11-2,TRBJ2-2,CASSLDPGVRAGELFF
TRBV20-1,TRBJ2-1,CSAFVAGGLSNEQFF
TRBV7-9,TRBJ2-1,CASSIMVGSSYNEQFF
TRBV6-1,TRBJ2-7,CASSEAQGIGQYF
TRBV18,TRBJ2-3,CASSPRDSLTDTQYF
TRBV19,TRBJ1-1,CASSITWVGNTEAFF
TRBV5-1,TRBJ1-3,CASSLGGQGAGNTIYF
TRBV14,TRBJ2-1,CASSPRDGWVTRQFF
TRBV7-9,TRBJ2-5,CASSTPGHTEETQYF
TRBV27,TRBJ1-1,CASRFRYDTEAFF
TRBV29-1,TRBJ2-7,CSVEVRGLSYEQYF
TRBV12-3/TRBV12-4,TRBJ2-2,CASSFLRTVDTGELFF
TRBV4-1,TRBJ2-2,CASSQDWVAGGSNTGELFF
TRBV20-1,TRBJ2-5,CSPQAGGGRRNLYQETQYF
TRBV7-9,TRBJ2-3,CASSRTSGSRGTQYF
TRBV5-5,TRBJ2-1,CASTLTLANNEQFF
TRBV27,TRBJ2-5,CASSLSRKGVEETQYF
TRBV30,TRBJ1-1,CAWRAQGGTEAFF
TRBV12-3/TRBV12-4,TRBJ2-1,CASSFPAGGSDEQFF
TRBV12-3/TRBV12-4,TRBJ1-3,CASSFSGDTIYF
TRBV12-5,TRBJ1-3,CASGFPGHNSGNTIYF
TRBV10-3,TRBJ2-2,CASRDGLNTGELFF
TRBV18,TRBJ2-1,CASSPSSGKSSYNEQFF